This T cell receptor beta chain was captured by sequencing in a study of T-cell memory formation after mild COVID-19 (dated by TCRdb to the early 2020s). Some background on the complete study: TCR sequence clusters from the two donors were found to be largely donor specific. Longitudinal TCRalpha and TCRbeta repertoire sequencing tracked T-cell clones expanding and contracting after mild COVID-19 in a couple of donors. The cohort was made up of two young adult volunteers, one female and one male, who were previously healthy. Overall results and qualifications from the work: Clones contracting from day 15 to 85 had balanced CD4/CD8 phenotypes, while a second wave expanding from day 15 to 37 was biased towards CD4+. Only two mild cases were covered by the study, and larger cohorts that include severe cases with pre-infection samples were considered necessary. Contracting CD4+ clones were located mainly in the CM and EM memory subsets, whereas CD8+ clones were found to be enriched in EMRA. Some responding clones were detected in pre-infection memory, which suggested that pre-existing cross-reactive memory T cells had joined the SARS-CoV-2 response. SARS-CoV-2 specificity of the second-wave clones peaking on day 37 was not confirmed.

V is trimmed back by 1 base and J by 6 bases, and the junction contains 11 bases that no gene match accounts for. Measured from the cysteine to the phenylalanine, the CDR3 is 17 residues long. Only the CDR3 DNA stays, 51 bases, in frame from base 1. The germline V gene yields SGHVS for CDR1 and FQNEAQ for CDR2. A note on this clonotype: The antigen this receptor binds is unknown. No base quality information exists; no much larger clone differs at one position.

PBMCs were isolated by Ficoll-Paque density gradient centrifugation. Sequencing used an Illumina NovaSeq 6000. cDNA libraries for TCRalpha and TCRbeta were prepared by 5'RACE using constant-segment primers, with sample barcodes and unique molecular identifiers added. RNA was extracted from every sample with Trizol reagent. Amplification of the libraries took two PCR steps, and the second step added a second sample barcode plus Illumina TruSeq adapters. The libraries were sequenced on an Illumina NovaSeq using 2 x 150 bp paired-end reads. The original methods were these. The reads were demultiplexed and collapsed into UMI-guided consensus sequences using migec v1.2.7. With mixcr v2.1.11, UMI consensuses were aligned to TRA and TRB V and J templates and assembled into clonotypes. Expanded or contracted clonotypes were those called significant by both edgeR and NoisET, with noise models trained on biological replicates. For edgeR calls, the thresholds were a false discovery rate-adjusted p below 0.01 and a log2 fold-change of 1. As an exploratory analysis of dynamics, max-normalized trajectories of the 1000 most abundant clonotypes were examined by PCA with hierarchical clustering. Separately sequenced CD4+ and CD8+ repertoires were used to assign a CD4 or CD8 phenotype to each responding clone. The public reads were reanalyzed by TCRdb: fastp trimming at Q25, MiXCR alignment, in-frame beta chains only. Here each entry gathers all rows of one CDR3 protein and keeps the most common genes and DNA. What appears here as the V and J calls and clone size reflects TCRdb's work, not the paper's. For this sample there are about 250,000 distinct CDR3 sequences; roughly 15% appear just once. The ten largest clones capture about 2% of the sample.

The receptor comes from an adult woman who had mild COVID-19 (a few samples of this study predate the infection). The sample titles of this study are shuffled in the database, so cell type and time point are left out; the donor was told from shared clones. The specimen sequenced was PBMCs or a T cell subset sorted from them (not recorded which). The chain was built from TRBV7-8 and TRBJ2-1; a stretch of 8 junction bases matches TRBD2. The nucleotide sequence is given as TGTGCCAGCAGCTTAGTGCTAGCGGGTCCGGGGGGCAATGAGCAGTTCTTC. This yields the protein CASSLVLAGPGGNEQFF.